This T cell receptor beta chain comes out of a study of blood T cells in healthy people across ages. The use of a sample-barcoded 5' primer and a J-beta primer mix characterized a second PCR of roughly 7 to 11 cycles. One entry per CDR3 protein results from TCRdb running MiXCR on the 5' RACE reads. This table holds about 620,000 distinct CDR3 sequences, around 50% found once. The CDR3 totals 17 residues. V gave up 6 bases and J gave up 15 bases; unmatched junction bases: 21. Per germline, CDR1 MGHRA and CDR2 YSYEKL. What was sequenced was blood. The V and J genes are TRBV4-1 and TRBJ2-1; 12 bases are shared with TRBD2. The TCR sequence derives from a woman older than 75 in good health. The CDR3 region has the DNA TGCGCCAGCAGGCCTACCCGACTAGCGGGAGAGCTTGGCGGGTCGTTCTTC. This gives the protein CASRPTRLAGELGGSFF.